The present TCR beta chain was sequenced within a study of CD8+ T cells in alopecia areata listed by TCRdb under 2018. Notes on the research overall: Treated patients were enrolled in an open-label pilot trial of oral tofacitinib at 5 to 10 mg twice daily for moderate-to-severe alopecia areata. In treated patients, disease severity was measured using the SALT score, which gives the percentage of scalp surface area affected. In both human patients and the C3H/HeJ mouse model, the study applied high-throughput TCRbeta sequencing to look at T cell clonal expansion in alopecia areata. Patients stayed on tofacitinib for 6 to 18 months and then had 6 months of follow-up off drug so that delayed response and recurrence could be assessed. Scalp clonality was compared across normal scalp (n=4), patchy alopecia areata scalp (n=8), and alopecia totalis/universalis scalp (n=8). RNA was extracted with the PAXgene miRNA kit for fixed scalp, the miRNeasy kit for PBMCs, and the RNeasy kit for mouse skin. Biopsies were taken from tofacitinib-treated patients at baseline and again at 4 and 24 weeks into treatment, and several of those patients also had a later scalp biopsy. immunoSEQ multiplex PCR using 35 Vbeta forward primers and 13 Jbeta reverse primers was used to amplify TCRbeta CDR3 regions. Human TCRbeta sequencing covered scalp tissue and sorted CD4+ and CD8+ peripheral blood T cells from patchy and totalis/universalis alopecia areata patients and healthy controls.

Note on this clone: What this receptor recognizes is not known. No base quality values were provided; no much bigger clone lies one nucleotide off.

The germline V gene (reference sequence) sets CDR1 to MNHNY and CDR2 to SVGAGI. From V the trimming removes 6 bases and from J it removes 7 bases, while the gene matches leave 3 bases of the junction unaccounted for. The CDR3 runs 13 amino acids, cysteine and phenylalanine included. Of the read, only the CDR3 DNA is kept; its 39 bases are in frame from base 1. Explained via the paper, the treatment or condition label denotes: oral pan-JAK inhibitor, 5-10 mg twice daily. Peripheral blood and lesional scalp punch biopsies were obtained from patients with alopecia areata. PBMCs were isolated by density centrifugation and stained for CD3, CD4 and CD8, after which CD4+ and CD8+ T cells were sorted on a FACSAria. Libraries came from the immunoSEQ multiplex PCR assay. RNA was extracted from all samples and reverse transcribed into cDNA, which served as template for TCR sequencing. First-strand cDNA was synthesized with SuperScript III using a 2:1 mix of oligo-dT and random hexamers. A synthetic immune receptor repertoire was used to gauge amplification bias, and whatever bias remained was removed computationally. Processing in the source paper ran as follows. Raw reads were preprocessed to remove errors, and CDR3 was defined according to IMGT conventions as the region from the conserved cysteine to phenylalanine. Clonality was calculated as 1 minus Shannon entropy normalized by log2 of the number of productive unique TCRs. Scalp TCRbeta sequences were cross-referenced with sorted blood CD4 and CD8 repertoires so that the CD4 or CD8 identity of scalp clones could be inferred. Here the immuneACCESS table is served through TCRdb, limited to in-frame sequences with V and J called. Missing clones are a known gap in these copies; in checked studies unresolved V genes cover under half, and the rest lacks a known reason. V, J and clone size were drawn from that table, and D and trimming were deduced from the DNA. The sample table records about 210,000 clones; approximately 65% of these occur just once. Of the sample, 1.2% falls within the top ten clones.

The paper's findings and limits, for the study overall: Shared TCR sequences between patients were less evident than in mice, which may be partly attributable to HLA diversity in the patient population. Unlike mouse skin, where gammadelta T cells dominate, normal human skin contains resident alphabeta T cells that get sequenced too, which complicates analysis of the scalp TCR repertoire. Higher clonality and more expanded CD8+ clones were observed in lesional scalp than in normal scalp, particularly in alopecia totalis/universalis, a finding suggestive of antigenic drive. Because the treated cohort was small and included a single nonresponder, larger studies are needed to assess links between baseline CD8+ expansion and response. Many expanded lesional clones were found to persist in scalp and blood during tofacitinib treatment, and relapse after treatment cessation may be partly explained by this persistence. With tofacitinib, both scalp clonality and the number of expanded CD8+ clones among the top 100 scalp clones went down significantly.

The sample in question was CD4+ T cells sorted from blood, obtained at roughly week 45, from a patient treated with tofacitinib. The V and J segments used are TRBV6-6 and TRBJ1-6, with 7 bases matching TRBD1. The sequence was collected from a human donor with alopecia areata. The CDR3 sequence is CASRETGNSPLHF. The nucleotide sequence is given as TGTGCCAGCAGAGAGACAGGGAATTCACCCCTCCACTTT.